A selection of T cell receptor beta chains follows, all from one sample in a study of lymphopenia after photon versus proton radiotherapy. The table came from immunoSEQ multiplex PCR; TCRdb's copy has only in-frame clones and leaves some out. Found here are about 70,000 clones, around 92% of them singletons; the top ten hold approximately 2.1%. Here the sequenced sample was peripheral blood, taken from a patient treated with photon-based radiotherapy. These receptors were collected from a middle-aged woman with cholangiocarcinoma. Each CDR3 is given with its conserved first and last residue. Fields, in order: V gene, D gene, J gene, CDR3 DNA, CDR3 protein. The D gene is left open where the match is weak.

TRBV16	NA	TRBJ2-7	TGTGCCAGCAGCCAATCCCCCTCAAGCTCCTACGAGCAGTACTTC	CASSQSPSSSYEQYF
TRBV5-4	NA	TRBJ1-1	TGTGCCAGCAGCTTGGACGGGGGAAGTGGAGGAGCTTTCTTT	CASSLDGGSGGAFF
TRBV28	TRBD2	TRBJ2-7	TGTGCCAGTACCCCGGGAGGATCCACCTCCTACGAGCAGTACTTC	CASTPGGSTSYEQYF
TRBV29-1	TRBD2	TRBJ2-7	TGCAGCGTCGGGGGGGGCTACGAGCAGTACTTC	CSVGGGYEQYF
TRBV19	TRBD1	TRBJ1-6	TGTGCCAGTAGTCCCGGACAGGGAGAGTCACCCCTCCACTTT	CASSPGQGESPLHF
TRBV13	NA	TRBJ1-2	TGTGCCAGCAGCTTTCTGCAGGCAGGATTTTATGGCTACACCTTC	CASSFLQAGFYGYTF
TRBV28	NA	TRBJ1-2	TGTGCCAGCAGACAAGTACAGGGCTCGGTTGGCTACACCTTC	CASRQVQGSVGYTF
TRBV19	NA	TRBJ2-2	TGTGCCAACCTGGGGACAATAGACACCGGGGAGCTGTTTTTT	CANLGTIDTGELFF
TRBV30	NA	TRBJ1-5	TGTGCCTGGAGTGTACTTGGGGGCGGACAGCCCCAGCATTTT	CAWSVLGGGQPQHF
TRBV4-1	NA	TRBJ1-2	TGCGCCAGCAGCCAAGAAGGTGGGGGAAACAGTGGCGGCTACACCTTC	CASSQEGGGNSGGYTF
TRBV29-1	NA	TRBJ2-7	TGCAGCGTACCAATACTGGGGGAGCAGTACTTC	CSVPILGEQYF
TRBV29-1	NA	TRBJ1-2	TGCAGCGTTGAAATCGGGACTAACTATGGCTACACCTTC	CSVEIGTNYGYTF